The 26 T cell receptor beta chains below come from one sample, sequenced in a study of blood T cell repertoires in COVID-19. Sequenced by immunoSEQ multiplex PCR; TCRdb stores in-frame clones only, minus some. The table shows around 190,000 clones, with 70% to 90% occurring only once. The sequencing sample was made of peripheral blood. The receptor source for this set is a man between 65 and 85 years old with active or convalescent COVID-19.

This sequence joins TRBV12-3 or TRBV12-4 and TRBJ1-3, with D uncertain. The CDR3 covers 12 residues. V was clipped by 6 bases and J by 3 bases, with 6 bases between them. The CDR3 DNA reads as TGTGCCAGCAGCTTCGGTGGAAACACCATATATTTT. Protein product: CASSFGGNTIYF.

This clone appeared a few times. The chain carries TRBV7-6 and TRBJ1-1; TRBD1 is a possible D gene (6 bases). V was trimmed by 0 bases and J by 4 bases, leaving 9 bases between them. In germline, CDR1 is SGHVS, CDR2 FNYEAQ. The length of the CDR3 is 14 residues. The CDR3 nucleotides read TGTGCCAGCAGCTTAGCGGAAGGGGGCACTGAAGCTTTCTTT. The encoded protein is CASSLAEGGTEAFF. The variable domain in full, completed from reference TRBV7-6 and TRBJ1-1, reads GAGVSQSPRYKVTKRGQDVALRCDPISGHVSLYWYRQALGQGPEFLTYFNYEAQQDKSGLPNDRFSAERPEGSISTLTIQRTEQRDSAMYRCASSLAEGGTEAFFGQGTRLTVV.

V is TRBV19 and J is TRBJ2-2; 10 bases line up with TRBD1. This CDR3 has 15 residues. Germline CDR1 is LNHDA and CDR2 is SQIVND (reference sequence). V was clipped by 5 bases and J by 6 bases; unmatched bases: 6. CDR3 sequence: CASSRRQGAAGELFF. Written as DNA, the CDR3 is TGTGCCAGTAGTCGTAGACAGGGGGCTGCCGGGGAGCTGTTTTTT.

The V and J genes are TRBV11-3 and TRBJ2-3, with 9 bases lining up with TRBD2. Germline CDR1 SGHNT, CDR2 YENEEA. The CDR3 length is 17 residues. J gave up 3 bases and V 1 base, and 8 bases lay outside the gene matches. The chain's CDR3 is CASSLGVVSGRTDTQYF. The DNA of the CDR3 is TGTGCCAGCAGCTTAGGCGTGGTTAGCGGGAGAACAGATACGCAGTATTTT.

The rearrangement joins TRBV27 to TRBJ2-3; D is unresolved. V lost 4 bases and J lost 2, with 4 bases in between. CDR1 is MNHEY, CDR2 SMNVEV, per germline (reference sequence). This CDR3 has 12 residues. The CDR3 DNA follows: TGTGCCAGCAGTTCTGTCACAGATACGCAGTATTTT. This translates into CASSSVTDTQYF.

This clone was seen only once. J is TRBJ1-6 and V is TRBV6-5, with D possibly matching TRBD1 (6 bases). Germline CDR1 reads MNHEY; CDR2 reads SVGAGI. The ends were cut back, 5 bases at V and 7 bases at J, with 15 bases in the middle. The CDR3 is made up of 15 amino acids. The chain's CDR3 is CASSRTAFMNSPLHF. The CDR3 nucleotides read TGTGCCAGCAGTCGGACAGCCTTCATGAATTCACCCCTCCACTTT.

This clone was observed a single time. The chain employs TRBV30 and TRBJ2-5, with TRBD2 matching 8 bases. Per the germline V gene, CDR1 is GTSNPN and CDR2 is SVGIG (reference sequence). V shed 0 bases and J 5 bases; nucleotides not matched to a gene: 5. CDR3 length: 14 amino acids. The DNA of the CDR3 is TGTGCCTGGAGTGTACTTGGCGGGGGGGAGACCCAGTACTTC. Its protein is CAWSVLGGGETQYF. The variable domain in full, with the rest retrieved from reference TRBV30 and TRBJ2-5, is SQTIHQWPATLVQPVGSPLSLECTVEGTSNPNLYWYRQAAGRGLQLLFYSVGIGQISSEVPQNLSASRPQDRQFILSSKKLLLSDSGFYLCAWSVLGGGETQYFGPGTRLLVL.

In this sample, this clone turned up many times. This sequence joins TRBV7-2 and TRBJ2-7; D call uncertain. The CDR3 is 15 residues long. V was pared by 2 bases and J by 0 bases, with 11 bases between. Germline assignment: CDR1 SGHTA and CDR2 FQGNSA. The CDR3 DNA follows: TGTGCCAGCAGCTTAAGTTGGCCCCTCTCCTACGAGCAGTACTTC. Its translation: CASSLSWPLSYEQYF.

The chain combines TRBV7-9 with TRBJ1-1; no definite D call. V gave up 0 bases and J gave up 7 bases, with 12 bases separating them. This CDR3 contains 14 residues. Germline assignment: CDR1 SEHNR and CDR2 FQNEAQ (reference sequence). CDR3 amino acids: CASSLANSRYEAFF. The CDR3 DNA follows: TGTGCCAGCAGCTTAGCAAACAGCAGGTATGAAGCTTTCTTT.

This clone was recorded a few times. The chain employs TRBV2 and TRBJ2-5; 9 bases line up with TRBD2. V lost 1 base and J lost 8; bases outside the gene matches: 5. Germline CDR1 reads SNHLY; CDR2 reads FYNNEI. The CDR3 totals 14 residues. The CDR3 loop is CASSEGRGGRTQYF. Here the CDR3 DNA reads TGTGCCAGCAGTGAAGGGCGGGGGGGGAGAACCCAGTACTTC.

The J gene is TRBJ1-1, the V gene TRBV6-1, with D maybe TRBD1 (5 bases). This CDR3 has 16 amino acids. The germline V and J ends were trimmed by 4 bases and 0 bases, with 15 bases remaining between them. Germline lookup yields CDR1 MNHNS and CDR2 SASEGT. CDR3 residues: CASSGESGSMNTEAFF. DNA of the CDR3: TGTGCCAGCAGTGGTGAGTCAGGGTCCATGAACACTGAAGCTTTCTTT.

V and J are TRBV19 and TRBJ2-5; TRBD1 might be the D (6 bases). V lost 6 bases, J lost 1 base, and 15 bases lay in between. CDR1 is LNHDA, CDR2 SQIVND, per germline (reference sequence). The length of the CDR3 is 15 residues. CDR3 sequence: CASRQTGPSQETQYF. The CDR3 coding sequence is TGTGCCAGTAGGCAAACAGGGCCCTCCCAAGAGACCCAGTACTTC.

The gene calls are TRBV19 and TRBJ1-5, with TRBD1 matching 12 bases. The V gene end was trimmed by 3 bases and the J gene end by 2 bases; junction bases not matched to a gene: 11. The CDR3 runs to 19 residues. From germline, CDR1 is LNHDA and CDR2 SQIVND (reference sequence). The CDR3 here is CASSIWGTGGEDGNQPQHF. The CDR3 DNA sequence: TGTGCCAGTAGTATCTGGGGGACAGGGGGCGAAGACGGCAATCAGCCCCAGCATTTT.

In its sample, this clone was seen many times. The chain carries TRBV5-1 and TRBJ1-1; a possible D gene is TRBD1 (5 bases). CDR1 SGHRS and CDR2 YFSETQ come from the germline V gene. The CDR3 is 12 residues long. Trimming removed 3 bases at V and 7 bases at J, with 10 bases between. Written as DNA, the CDR3 is TGCGCCAGCAGCTCGGACACCCGTGAAGCTTTCTTT. It codes for CASSSDTREAFF.

The chain is built from TRBV7-2 and TRBJ1-1; D is unresolved. V was trimmed by 0 bases and J by 2 bases, leaving 10 bases between them. Germline CDR1 is SGHTA and CDR2 is FQGNSA. The CDR3 runs 15 residues. CDR3 residues: CASSLALTTNTEAFF. DNA of the CDR3: TGTGCCAGCAGCTTAGCGCTAACGACAAACACTGAAGCTTTCTTT. The full variable domain, completed using reference TRBV7-2 and TRBJ1-1, is GAGVSQSPSNKVTEKGKDVELRCDPISGHTALYWYRQSLGQGLEFLIYFQGNSAPDKSGLPSDRFSAERTGGSVSTLTIQRTQQEDSAVYLCASSLALTTNTEAFFGQGTRLTVV.

CDR3 loop: CASSARDTEAFF. CDR3 bases: TGTGCCAGCAGCGCGAGGGACACTGAAGCTTTCTTT. V is TRBV27 and J is TRBJ1-1, with no clear D. The CDR3 is 12 residues long. Germline CDR1 reads MNHEY; CDR2 reads SMNVEV (reference sequence). Trimming shortened V by 6 bases and J by 3 bases, and 8 bases separated the two germline ends.

In its sample, this clone was seen once. The chain employs TRBV18 and TRBJ2-2; tentative D call: TRBD1 (6 bases). The length of the CDR3 is 15 residues. Trimming removed 3 bases from V and 3 bases from J, with 11 bases in between. Germline V gives CDR1 KGHSH, CDR2 LQKENI. The CDR3 loop is CASSPTGSDTGELFF. CDR3 sequence (DNA): TGTGCCAGCTCACCTACAGGGTCCGACACCGGGGAGCTGTTTTTT.

The chain employs TRBV19 and TRBJ1-1; 7 bases are a match to TRBD1. This CDR3 is 13 amino acids long. CDR1 is LNHDA, CDR2 SQIVND, per germline (reference sequence). Trimming cost V 4 bases and J 5 bases; bases outside gene matches: 4. The CDR3 is CASSTQGGTEAFF. In DNA, the CDR3 is TGTGCCAGTAGTACGCAGGGGGGTACTGAAGCTTTCTTT.

V gene TRBV5-1 combines with J gene TRBJ1-1, with a tentative D call TRBD1 (5 bases). The germline gives CDR1 SGHRS, CDR2 YFSETQ. Trimming removed 3 bases from V and 1 base from J, with 13 bases in between. This CDR3 is built from 15 residues. In DNA form, the CDR3 reads TGCGCCAGCAGCTCACCTTGGGGGGAGAACACTGAAGCTTTCTTT. Translation gives CASSSPWGENTEAFF. The entire variable domain, with the rest obtained from reference TRBV5-1 and TRBJ1-1, is as follows: KAGVTQTPRYLIKTRGQQVTLSCSPISGHRSVSWYQQTPGQGLQFLFEYFSETQRNKGNFPGRFSGRQFSNSRSEMNVSTLELGDSALYLCASSSPWGENTEAFFGQGTRLTVV.

This clone appeared once. The V call is TRBV5-8, the J call TRBJ2-7; 7 bases match TRBD1. V gave up 5 bases and J gave up 1 base; unmatched junction bases: 3. Germline CDR1 SGHTS, CDR2 YDEGEE. The CDR3 is 13 residues long. The CDR3 sequence: CASRDRISYEQYF. The CDR3 nucleotides read TGTGCCAGCAGGGACAGGATTTCCTACGAGCAGTACTTC.

The chain uses TRBV18 and TRBJ1-5, with unresolved D. CDR1 KGHSH and CDR2 LQKENI come from the germline V gene. The CDR3 has 14 amino acids. The V gene lost 6 bases and the J gene lost 0 bases, with 9 bases spanning the gap. The CDR3 is CASSEQYSNQPQHF. Written as DNA, the CDR3 is TGTGCCAGCTCTGAACAGTATAGCAATCAGCCCCAGCATTTT. The whole variable domain, filled in from reference TRBV18 and TRBJ1-5, reads NAGVMQNPRHLVRRRGQEARLRCSPMKGHSHVYWYRQLPEEGLKFMVYLQKENIIDESGMPKERFSAEFPKEGPSILRIQQVVRGDSAAYFCASSEQYSNQPQHFGDGTRLSIL.

CDR3 loop: CASSSISGPEAFF. For the CDR3, the DNA is TGTGCCAGCAGCTCAATAAGCGGGCCCGAAGCTTTCTTT. This chain connects TRBV7-9 to TRBJ1-1; D is ambiguous. V was trimmed by 4 bases and J by 8 bases, leaving 14 bases between them. Germline lookup yields CDR1 SEHNR and CDR2 FQNEAQ (reference sequence). The CDR3 loop spans 13 amino acids.

The chain couples TRBV12-5 to TRBJ1-2; D possibly corresponds to TRBD1 (6 bases). CDR3 length: 13 amino acids. Germline CDR1 and CDR2: LGHNT and FRNRAP. Trimming took off 5 bases at V and 1 base at J, with 8 bases between the two ends. The CDR3 protein is CASGTQGNYGYTF. The CDR3 DNA reads as TGTGCTAGTGGTACACAGGGTAACTATGGCTACACCTTC.

The chain carries TRBV19 and TRBJ1-2; 7 bases line up with TRBD1. This CDR3 region has 14 residues. CDR1 is LNHDA and CDR2 is SQIVND in the germline V gene (reference sequence). With V trimmed by 1 base and J by 4 bases, 3 bases remained unmatched. The CDR3, as DNA: TGTGCCAGTAGTATAGGCCGACAGGGCTATGGCTACACCTTC. This codes for CASSIGRQGYGYTF.

This clone was seen just once. V is TRBV2 and J is TRBJ1-2; a weak D match, TRBD1 (5 bases). The CDR3 totals 11 residues. Trimming stripped 7 bases from V and 6 bases from J, with 9 bases between. CDR1 is SNHLY and CDR2 is FYNNEI in the germline V gene. DNA of the CDR3: TGTGCCAGCAATCCCAGGGATGGCTACACCTTC. It encodes CASNPRDGYTF.

This clone came up once. This chain joins TRBV6-1 and TRBJ1-5; D is unresolved. Per germline, CDR1 MNHNS and CDR2 SASEGT. V was shortened by 2 bases and J by 4 bases, with 12 bases between the two germline ends. The CDR3 sequence is 15 residues long. CDR3 sequence reads: CASSELRWENQPQHF. The CDR3 bases are TGTGCCAGCAGTGAATTAAGATGGGAGAATCAGCCCCAGCATTTT.